The T cell receptor (beta chain) under discussion was sequenced for a study of T cells in localized non-small cell lung cancer. From germline, CDR1 is SGHAT and CDR2 FQNNGV. V was pared by 6 bases and J by 1 base, with 13 bases between. The length of the CDR3 is 14 residues. This clone was detected only a few times. Assay used: immunoSEQ multiplex PCR; TCRdb lists only in-frame clones, some missing. The sample lists approximately 29,000 clones; approximately 84% were seen once. This chain joins TRBV11-2 and TRBJ2-7, with D possibly being TRBD1 or TRBD2 (7 bases each). Sequencing used peripheral blood mononuclear cells, obtained before any cancer treatment. This receptor was obtained from a man aged 40 to 70 with stage III lung adenocarcinoma. The chain's CDR3 is CASRNRGGSYEQYF. DNA of the CDR3: TGTGCCAGCAGGAACAGGGGAGGGTCCTACGAGCAGTACTTC.